Listed below are T cell receptor beta chains from one sample, sequenced in a study of regulatory T cells in long-lasting Graves disease. TCRdb redid the calling of the multiplex PCR reads with MiXCR, one entry per CDR3 protein. The sample lists around 400,000 distinct CDR3 sequences, approximately 16% occurring once. These sequences were also reported in another study, on T cells in Graves' hyperthyroidism and ophthalmopathy.

The sample consisted of peripheral blood mononuclear cells (PBMCs), taken at new diagnosis, from a patient treated with antithyroid drugs. The receptors stem from a woman aged 40-49 years with Graves disease. Both conserved end residues are part of each CDR3. D genes are given only for firm matches. Rows may omit the clone size; those that give it use once, few, many or a size class.

TRBV6-2/TRBV6-3,.,18,TRBD2,TRBJ2-1,TGTGCCAGCAGTTACCCCGGGACTAGCGGGAGTTCCTACAATGAGCAGTTCTTC,CASSYPGTSGSSYNEQFF
TRBV15,.,13,.,TRBJ1-5,TGTGCCACCAGCAGAGATCAGAATCAGCCCCAGCATTTT,CATSRDQNQPQHF
TRBV27,.,18,TRBD1,TRBJ2-6,TGTGCCAGCAGCCTAGGGGGACAGGGAGCTCCCGGGGCCAACGTCCTGACTTTC,CASSLGGQGAPGANVLTF
TRBV5-1,few,16,.,TRBJ2-3,TGCGCCAGCAGCAGGGGGGCTAGCGGAGTGCTAGATACGCAGTGTTTT,CASSRGASGVLDTQCF
TRBV3-1,many,15,.,TRBJ1-4,TGTGCCAGCAGCCAAGATCCAGGCAAAAATGAAAAACTGTTTTTT,CASSQDPGKNEKLFF
TRBV5-6,.,15,.,TRBJ2-1,TGTGCCAGCAGCTCAATCCAGGTCTCCTACAATGAGCAGTTCTTC,CASSSIQVSYNEQFF
TRBV7-3,.,18,.,TRBJ1-2,TGTGCCAGCAGCCTCTACCCCCCCGGGGCAGGGGTCAACTATGGCTACACCTTC,CASSLYPPGAGVNYGYTF
TRBV30,.,16,.,TRBJ1-5,TGTGCCTGGAGTGTACAGGGACCGTATAGCAATCAGCCCCAGCATTTT,CAWSVQGPYSNQPQHF
TRBV12-3/TRBV12-4,many,15,TRBD2,TRBJ2-3,TGTGCCAGCGGAAAACTAGCGGGAGGGCCAGATACGCAGTATTTT,CASGKLAGGPDTQYF
TRBV10-1,few,13,.,TRBJ1-1,TGCGCCAGCAGAAGGGCTTGGGACACTGAAGCTTTCTTT,CASRRAWDTEAFF
TRBV4-1,few,17,TRBD2,TRBJ2-7,TGCGCCAGCAGGCATTATTCGCTAGCGGGAGGGCCTTACGAGCAGTACTTC,CASRHYSLAGGPYEQYF
TRBV3-1,few,12,.,TRBJ1-1,TGTGCCAGCAGCCAAGACGAGGGGAGATCTTTCTTT,CASSQDEGRSFF
TRBV28,many,14,.,TRBJ1-2,TGTGCCAGCAGTCCTCCCAGGGGCGTATGGGGCTACACCTTC,CASSPPRGVWGYTF
TRBV7-9,many,13,TRBD2,TRBJ2-3,TGTGCCAGTGGAGTGGCGGGAGAAGATACGCAGTATTTT,CASGVAGEDTQYF
TRBV6-5,many,14,TRBD2,TRBJ2-2,TGTGCCAGCAGTTACCTAGGGGAGGGCGGGGAGCTGTTTTTT,CASSYLGEGGELFF
TRBV19,.,15,TRBD1,TRBJ2-1,TGTGCCAGTACTCAGGGACAGAGCTCCTACAATGAGCAGTTCTTC,CASTQGQSSYNEQFF
TRBV28,few,16,.,TRBJ2-6,TGTGCCAGCAGTTCGGGTGGGGGTAGTGGGGCCAGCGTCCTGACTTTC,CASSSGGGSGASVLTF
TRBV10-3,few,17,TRBD2,TRBJ2-3,TGTGCCATCAGTGAACCGGGACTAGCGGTTTATGGAGATACGCAGTATTTT,CAISEPGLAVYGDTQYF
TRBV10-3,many,15,TRBD2,TRBJ2-7,TGTGCCATCAGTGAGTCTGGCGGGAGCAGGTACGAGCAGTACTTC,CAISESGGSRYEQYF
TRBV6-5,few,12,.,TRBJ2-3,TGTGCCAGCAGTTACACCGGTCATACGCAGTATTTT,CASSYTGHTQYF
TRBV9,many,16,.,TRBJ1-2,TGTGCCAGCAGCGTAGATGGGGCTGGGGGCGGCTATGGCTACACCTTC,CASSVDGAGGGYGYTF
TRBV7-2,many,15,TRBD1,TRBJ1-5,TGTGCCAGCAGCCAAGGGACAGGGACGCATCAGCCCCAGCATTTT,CASSQGTGTHQPQHF
TRBV2,many,14,TRBD1,TRBJ1-6,TGTGCCAGCAGCGGGCGGGACAGCCATTCACCCCTCCACTTT,CASSGRDSHSPLHF
TRBV6-2/TRBV6-3,.,17,.,TRBJ2-3,TGTGCCAGCAGTTACCCGGCGGGCGAGGAGGGGTGGGATACGCAGTATTTT,CASSYPAGEEGWDTQYF
TRBV29-1,many,10,.,TRBJ1-1,TGCAGCGGGTCGGACACTGAAGCTTTCTTT,CSGSDTEAFF
TRBV12-3/TRBV12-4,many,14,.,TRBJ1-2,TGTGCCAGCAGTTTTGGGCAGTTCAACTATGGCTACACCTTC,CASSFGQFNYGYTF
TRBV6-1,many,13,.,TRBJ1-1,TGTGCCAGCACCTTAGACAGGAACACTGAAGCTTTCTTT,CASTLDRNTEAFF
TRBV6-1,.,15,TRBD2,TRBJ2-3,TGTGCCAGCAGCAAACTAGCGGGAGATGCTGATACGCAGTATTTT,CASSKLAGDADTQYF
TRBV12-3/TRBV12-4,many,16,TRBD1,TRBJ2-7,TGTGCCAGCAGTTTTCGGACGGACAGGAGCCACTACGAGCAGTACTTC,CASSFRTDRSHYEQYF
TRBV3-1,.,13,.,TRBJ1-2,TGTGCCAGCAGCCATCCGGGGGTTGTCGGCTACACCTTC,CASSHPGVVGYTF
TRBV6-9,many,13,.,TRBJ2-1,TGTGCCAGCAGTTCCCTGCGGGGCAATGAGCAGTTCTTC,CASSSLRGNEQFF
TRBV6-1,many,15,TRBD1,TRBJ1-1,TGTGCCAGCATCTCAGGGGGCGGGGGGGACACTGAAGCTTTCTTT,CASISGGGGDTEAFF
TRBV2,many,16,TRBD2,TRBJ2-7,TGTGCCAGCAGTGAATTAGCGGGTGGAATCTCCTACGAGCAGTACTTC,CASSELAGGISYEQYF
TRBV12-3/TRBV12-4,.,15,.,TRBJ1-3,TGTGCCAGCGCCAAGGGGAGGGAAGGTGGAAACACCATATATTTT,CASAKGREGGNTIYF
TRBV19,.,14,.,TRBJ2-3,TGTGCCAGTAGTATGGTATACCGCACAGATACGCAGTATTTT,CASSMVYRTDTQYF
TRBV6-1,many,14,.,TRBJ2-6,TGTGCCAGCAGAACCCTTGGTGGGGCCAACGTCCTGACTTTC,CASRTLGGANVLTF
TRBV28,few,16,TRBD1,TRBJ1-5,TGTGCCAGCAGTTACACGGCGCTCAGGGGGAATCAGCCCCAGCATTTT,CASSYTALRGNQPQHF
TRBV3-1,many,16,.,TRBJ2-3,TGTGCCAGCAGCCCCTGGGGACAAACCAGCGCAGATACGCAGTATTTT,CASSPWGQTSADTQYF
TRBV20-1,.,16,TRBD2,TRBJ2-1,TGCAGTGTTCAGAGACAGGGACTAGCCGCAAACAATGAGCAGTTCTTC,CSVQRQGLAANNEQFF
TRBV28,many,15,TRBD2,TRBJ2-7,TGTGCCAGCAAGGAAGCGGGACCCAGCTCCTACGAGCAGTACTTC,CASKEAGPSSYEQYF
TRBV28,many,12,.,TRBJ2-7,TGTGCCAGCAGTTTCGGCGACTACGAGCAGTACTTC,CASSFGDYEQYF
TRBV28,many,14,.,TRBJ1-4,TGTGCCAGCAGTTTCGTTGGGACTAATGAAAAACTGTTTTTT,CASSFVGTNEKLFF
TRBV5-1,.,14,.,TRBJ2-2,TGCGCCAGCAGCCACGGGACCGAGGTCGGGGAGCTGTTTTTT,CASSHGTEVGELFF
TRBV13,many,14,.,TRBJ2-1,TGTGCCAGCAGCTTGGAGGGCTTCTACAATGAGCAGTTCTTC,CASSLEGFYNEQFF
TRBV28,few,12,.,TRBJ2-7,TGTGCCAGCAGTTTCCCCGGGAACGAGCAGTACTTC,CASSFPGNEQYF
TRBV5-4,few,15,TRBD2,TRBJ2-1,TGTGCCAGCAGCTTGGATAGCGGGAGGGCCCATGAGCAGTTCTTC,CASSLDSGRAHEQFF
TRBV12-3/TRBV12-4,many,16,TRBD2,TRBJ2-3,TGTGCCAGCAGAGGTAGCGGGAGTGGGGACACAGATACGCAGTATTTT,CASRGSGSGDTDTQYF
TRBV3-1,many,17,.,TRBJ2-3,TGTGCCAGCAGCCAAGATCACGGCGAGGTTAGCACAGATACGCAGTATTTT,CASSQDHGEVSTDTQYF
TRBV6-2/TRBV6-3,few,15,TRBD1,TRBJ2-1,TGTGCCAGCAGTCCGTGGGACAGGGGACACAATGAGCAGTTCTTC,CASSPWDRGHNEQFF
TRBV6-5,many,15,.,TRBJ1-2,TGTGCCAGCAGTTACGCCTCCTCAGGGAGCGATGGCTACACCTTC,CASSYASSGSDGYTF